Below, 8 T cell receptor beta chains from the same sample are listed, as sequenced in a study of cytomegalovirus exposure and HLA in healthy donors. This PCR relied on a set of 60 Vbeta primers and 13 Jbeta primers. Sequencing used immunoSEQ multiplex PCR; TCRdb keeps in-frame clones, though not all of them. The sample shows 100,000 or so clones, 65% to 85% of them seen only once. The sample was PBMCs. These receptors were taken from a woman in her forties in good health and CMV-seronegative.

This chain joins TRBV19 and TRBJ2-7, with TRBD1 matching over 11 bases. Germline trimming cut 5 bases from V and 3 bases from J; bases unmatched to any gene: 3. CDR3 length: 14 amino acids. Germline V gene sequence: CDR1 LNHDA, CDR2 SQIVND (reference sequence). The CDR3 region has the DNA TGTGCCAGTAGTGGGGGGACAGGGGGCTACGAGCAGTACTTC. As protein: CASSGGTGGYEQYF.

The chain couples TRBV5-1 to TRBJ1-3; D might be TRBD1 (6 bases). The CDR3 contains 14 residues. V was clipped by 2 bases and J by 2 bases, with 8 bases between them. Germline CDR1 is SGHRS and CDR2 is YFSETQ. CDR3 protein: CASSFEGAGNTIYF. For the CDR3, the DNA is TGCGCCAGCAGCTTCGAGGGGGCTGGAAACACCATATATTTT.

V gene TRBV25-1 combines with J gene TRBJ1-1; a possible D gene is TRBD1 (5 bases). Germline V CDR1 and CDR2: MGHDK, SYGVNS. There are 13 residues in the CDR3. The V end lost 1 base, the J end lost 5 bases, and 8 bases lay between the germline ends. CDR3 sequence: CASSEWGVTEAFF. The CDR3 DNA reads as TGTGCCAGCAGTGAATGGGGCGTTACTGAAGCTTTCTTT.

About this clone itself: The identical CDR3 is also encoded by other nucleotide sequences in the sample. The CDR3, as DNA: TGTGCCAGCAGTGCGGGGACTGAAGCTTTCTTT. It specifies CASSAGTEAFF. The chain is built from TRBV6-5 and TRBJ1-1; unclear D gene. Germline V gene lookup returns CDR1 MNHEY and CDR2 SVGAGI. The CDR3 has 11 residues. Trimming took off 5 bases at V and 5 bases at J, with 6 bases between the two ends.

The J gene is TRBJ2-2, the V gene TRBV4-1; D gene ambiguous. Germline values: CDR1 MGHRA, CDR2 YSYEKL. The V end was cut by 0 bases, the J end by 5 bases, with 10 bases between. This CDR3 contains 15 residues. For the CDR3, the DNA is TGCGCCAGCAGCCAAGAAAACATCGGGACCGGGGAGCTGTTTTTT. It specifies CASSQENIGTGELFF.

The chain employs TRBV30 and TRBJ2-3; the match to TRBD2 covers 10 bases. V shed 4 bases and J 2 bases; nucleotides not matched to a gene: 6. This CDR3 comprises 15 residues. Germline assignment: CDR1 GTSNPN and CDR2 SVGIG (reference sequence). CDR3 protein: CAWTLTSGITDTQYF. The CDR3 coding sequence is TGTGCCTGGACCCTCACTAGCGGGATCACAGATACGCAGTATTTT.

CDR3 protein: CASSSRGGVQFF. The CDR3 DNA follows: TGTGCCAGCAGCTCACGAGGGGGGGTGCAGTTCTTC. The J gene is TRBJ2-1, the V gene TRBV7-3; a possible D gene is TRBD2 (7 bases). This CDR3 comprises 12 residues. V was shortened by 4 bases and J by 12 bases, with 13 bases between the two germline ends. The germline V gene encodes CDR1 SGHTA and CDR2 FQGTGA.

Comments on this clone: Mismatch with germline at one junction end may stem from a read error. The rearrangement links TRBV7-9 to TRBJ1-5; 8 bases are a match to TRBD1. CDR1 is SEHNR and CDR2 is FQNEAQ in the germline V gene (reference sequence). The CDR3 totals 14 residues. The CDR3 protein is CSSSSKGGQVRRHF. The CDR3 bases are TGTTCCAGCAGCTCCAAGGGGGGACAGGTCCGACGGCATTTT.